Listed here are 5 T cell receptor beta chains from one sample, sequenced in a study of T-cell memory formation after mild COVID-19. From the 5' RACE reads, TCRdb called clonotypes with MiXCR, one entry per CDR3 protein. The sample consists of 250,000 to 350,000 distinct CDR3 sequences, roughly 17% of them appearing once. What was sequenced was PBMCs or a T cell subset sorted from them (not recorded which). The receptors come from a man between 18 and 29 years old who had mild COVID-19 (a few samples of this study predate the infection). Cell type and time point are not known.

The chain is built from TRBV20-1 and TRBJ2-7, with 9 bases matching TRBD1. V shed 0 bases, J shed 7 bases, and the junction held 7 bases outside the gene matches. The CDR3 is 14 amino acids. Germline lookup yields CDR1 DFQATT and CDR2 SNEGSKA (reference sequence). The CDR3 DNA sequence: TGCAGTGCTAGAGACTCCAGGACAGGGGTTGAGCAGTACGTC. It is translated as CSARDSRTGVEQYV.

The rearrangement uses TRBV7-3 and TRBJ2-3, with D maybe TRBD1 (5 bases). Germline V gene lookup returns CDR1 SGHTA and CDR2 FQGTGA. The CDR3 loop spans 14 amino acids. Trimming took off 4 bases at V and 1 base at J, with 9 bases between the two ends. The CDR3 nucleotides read TGTGCCAGCAGCTACGACAGCCGCACAGATACGCAGTATTTT. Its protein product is CASSYDSRTDTQYF.

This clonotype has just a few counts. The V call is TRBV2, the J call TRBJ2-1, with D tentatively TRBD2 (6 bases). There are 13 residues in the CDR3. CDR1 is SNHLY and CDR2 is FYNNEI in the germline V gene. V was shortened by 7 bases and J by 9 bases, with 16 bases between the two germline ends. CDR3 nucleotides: TGTGCCAGCATTAGACTCCGCGGGGTTGAGCAGTTCTTC. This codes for CASIRLRGVEQFF. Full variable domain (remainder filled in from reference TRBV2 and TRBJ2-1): EPEVTQTPSHQVTQMGQEVILRCVPISNHLYFYWYRQILGQKVEFLVSFYNNEISEKSEIFDDQFSVERPDGSNFTLKIRSTKLEDSAMYFCASIRLRGVEQFFGPGTRLTVL.

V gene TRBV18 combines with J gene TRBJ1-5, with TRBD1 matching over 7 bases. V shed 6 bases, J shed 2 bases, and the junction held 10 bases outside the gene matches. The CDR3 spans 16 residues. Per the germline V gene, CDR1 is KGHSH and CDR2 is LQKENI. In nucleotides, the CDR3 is TGTGCCAGCTCGCTTAACAGGGGAAGAGGCAATCAGCCCCAGCATTTT. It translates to CASSLNRGRGNQPQHF.

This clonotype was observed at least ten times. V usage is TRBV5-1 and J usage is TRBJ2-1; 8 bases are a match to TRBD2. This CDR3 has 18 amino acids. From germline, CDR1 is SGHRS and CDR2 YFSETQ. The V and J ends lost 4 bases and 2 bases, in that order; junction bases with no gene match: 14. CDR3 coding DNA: TGCGCCAGCAGCGGAATATCCCTAGCGGGCTCCCCCTACAATGAGCAGTTCTTC. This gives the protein CASSGISLAGSPYNEQFF.